A single TCR beta chain is shown here with its context. Antigen: not known. The source of the sample is a study of cytomegalovirus exposure and HLA in healthy donors. General study results and limits: Within a later analysis, the majority of CMV-associated TCR beta chains appeared HLA-restricted. As was reported, the classifier diagnosed cytomegalovirus status with high specificity and sensitivity.

A multiplex PCR was run with 60 Vbeta primers and 13 Jbeta primers. The method was immunoSEQ multiplex PCR; TCRdb's version includes in-frame clones alone and lacks a portion of them. The table includes fewer than 250,000 clones, approximately 77% detected once. Sample: PBMCs. This clonotype was sampled from a man in his forties or fifties in good health and CMV-seropositive.

This chain's CDR3 is CASSPAGAYEQYF. The CDR3 DNA sequence: TGCGCCAGCAGCCCGGCGGGAGCCTACGAGCAGTACTTC. The gene calls are TRBV5-1 and TRBJ2-7, with 7 bases that match TRBD2. The CDR3 is 13 residues long. V was pared by 4 bases and J by 2 bases, with 3 bases of the junction left unmatched. Germline CDR1 and CDR2: SGHRS and YFSETQ.